These T cell receptor beta chains were read from a single sample in a study of identifying expanded T cells in peripheral blood. Here immunoSEQ multiplex PCR was the method, and the copy in TCRdb shows in-frame clones only, minus some. The sample includes around 130,000 clones, 86% of them seen just once. The sample consisted of blood. These TCRs come from a person between 18 and 75 years old in good health. Both conserved end residues are part of each CDR3.

J | V | length | CDR3
TRBJ2-1 | TRBV5-4 | 16 | CASSGTGTGTYNEQFF
TRBJ2-1 | TRBV10-3 | 12 | CAIEGDYNEQFF
TRBJ1-1 | TRBV5-4 | 14 | CASSLYGVNTEAFF
TRBJ2-7 | TRBV7-9 | 14 | CASNQAGGAYEQYF
TRBJ2-1 | TRBV7-3 | 15 | CASSLKLATYNEQFF
TRBJ2-1 | TRBV5-1 | 15 | CASSFIEGRGNEQFF
TRBJ2-5 | TRBV7-2 | 12 | CASSLNSETQYF
TRBJ2-2 | TRBV5-1 | 15 | CASSLRMRDAGELFF
TRBJ1-6 | TRBV5-5 | 15 | CASSAPGRDNSPLHF
TRBJ1-1 | TRBV5-1 | 15 | CASSLGHGVNTEAFF
TRBJ2-7 | TRBV7-6 | 18 | CASSATSGGTNLGYEQYF